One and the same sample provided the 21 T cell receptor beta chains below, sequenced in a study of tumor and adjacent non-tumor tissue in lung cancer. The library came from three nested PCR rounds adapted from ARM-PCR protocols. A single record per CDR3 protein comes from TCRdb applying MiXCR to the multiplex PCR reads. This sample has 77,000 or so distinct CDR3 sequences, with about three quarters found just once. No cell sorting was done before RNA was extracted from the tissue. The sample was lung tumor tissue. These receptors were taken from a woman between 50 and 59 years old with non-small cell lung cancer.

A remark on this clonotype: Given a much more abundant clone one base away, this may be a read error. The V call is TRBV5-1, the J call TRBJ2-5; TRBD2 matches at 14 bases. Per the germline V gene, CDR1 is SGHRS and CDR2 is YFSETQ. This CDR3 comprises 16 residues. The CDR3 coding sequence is TGCGCCAGCAGCTTCGGACTAGCGGGAGGAGCAGAGACCCTGTACTTC. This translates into CASSFGLAGGAETLYF.

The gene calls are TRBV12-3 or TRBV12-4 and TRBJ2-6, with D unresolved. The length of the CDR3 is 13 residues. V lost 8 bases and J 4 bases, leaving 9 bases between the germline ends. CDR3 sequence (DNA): TGTGCCAGCCGCGCTTCCGGGGCCAACGTCCTGACTTTC. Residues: CASRASGANVLTF.

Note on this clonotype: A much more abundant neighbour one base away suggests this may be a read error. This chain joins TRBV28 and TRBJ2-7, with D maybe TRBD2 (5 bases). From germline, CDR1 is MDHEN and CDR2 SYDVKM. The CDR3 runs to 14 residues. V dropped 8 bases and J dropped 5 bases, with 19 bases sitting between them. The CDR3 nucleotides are TGTGCCAGCCAGGTAAAGGGAGCCAACCACGAGCAGTACTTC. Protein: CASQVKGANHEQYF.

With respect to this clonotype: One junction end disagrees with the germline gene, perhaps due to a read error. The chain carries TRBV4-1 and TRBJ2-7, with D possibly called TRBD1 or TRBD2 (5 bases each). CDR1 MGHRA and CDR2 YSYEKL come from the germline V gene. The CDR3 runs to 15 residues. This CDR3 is CARSQPGTNCYEQYF. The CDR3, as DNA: TGCGCCAGAAGCCAACCTGGGACGAACTGCTACGAGCAGTACTTC.

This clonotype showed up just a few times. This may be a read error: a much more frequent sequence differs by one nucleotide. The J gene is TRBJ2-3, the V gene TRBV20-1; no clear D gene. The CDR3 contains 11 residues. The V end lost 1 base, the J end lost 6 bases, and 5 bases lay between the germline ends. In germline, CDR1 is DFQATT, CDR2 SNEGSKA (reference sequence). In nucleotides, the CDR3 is TGCAGTGCTAGAGTAGAGGATACGCAGTATTTT. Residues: CSARVEDTQYF.

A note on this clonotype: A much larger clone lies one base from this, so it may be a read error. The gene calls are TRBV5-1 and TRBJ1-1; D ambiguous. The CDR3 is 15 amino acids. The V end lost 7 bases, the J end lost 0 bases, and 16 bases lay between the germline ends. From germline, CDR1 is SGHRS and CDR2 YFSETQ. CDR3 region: CASGWLSGMNTEAFF. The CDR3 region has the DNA TGCGCCAGCGGCTGGCTATCCGGCATGAACACTGAAGCTTTCTTT.

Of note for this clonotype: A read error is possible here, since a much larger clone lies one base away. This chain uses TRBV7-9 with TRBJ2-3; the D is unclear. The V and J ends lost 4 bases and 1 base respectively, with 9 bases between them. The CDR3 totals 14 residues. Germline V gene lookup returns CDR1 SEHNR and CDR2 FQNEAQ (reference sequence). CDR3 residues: CASSSPHCTDTQYF. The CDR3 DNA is TGTGCCAGCAGCTCGCCACACTGCACAGATACGCAGTATTTT.

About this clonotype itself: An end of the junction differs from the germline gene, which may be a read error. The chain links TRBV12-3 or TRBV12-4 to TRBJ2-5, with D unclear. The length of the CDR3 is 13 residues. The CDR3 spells CASGLEVSETQYF. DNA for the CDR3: TGTGCCAGCGGTTTAGAGGTAAGCGAGACCCAGTACTTC.

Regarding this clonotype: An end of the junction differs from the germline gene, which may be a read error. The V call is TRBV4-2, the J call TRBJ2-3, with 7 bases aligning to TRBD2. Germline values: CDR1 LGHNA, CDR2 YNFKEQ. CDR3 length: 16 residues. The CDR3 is CANSQWTSVDRDMQYF. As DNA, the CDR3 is TGTGCCAACAGCCAATGGACTAGTGTCGACAGAGATATGCAGTATTTT.

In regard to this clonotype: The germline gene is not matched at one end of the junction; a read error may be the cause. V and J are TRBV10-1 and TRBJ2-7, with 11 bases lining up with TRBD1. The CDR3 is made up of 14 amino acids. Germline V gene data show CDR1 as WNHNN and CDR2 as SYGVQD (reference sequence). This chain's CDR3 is CVSSETGTGGEQYF. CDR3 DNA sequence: TGTGTCAGCAGTGAGACCGGGACAGGGGGCGAGCAGTACTTC.

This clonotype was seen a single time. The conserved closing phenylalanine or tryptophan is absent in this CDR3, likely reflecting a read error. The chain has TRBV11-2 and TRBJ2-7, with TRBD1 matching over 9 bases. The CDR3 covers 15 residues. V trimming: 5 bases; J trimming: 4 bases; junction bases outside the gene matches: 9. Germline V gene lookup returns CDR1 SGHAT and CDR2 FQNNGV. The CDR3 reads CASSPGWTGEYEQYL. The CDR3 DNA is TGTGCCAGCAGCCCCGGTTGGACAGGGGAATACGAGCAGTACTTA.

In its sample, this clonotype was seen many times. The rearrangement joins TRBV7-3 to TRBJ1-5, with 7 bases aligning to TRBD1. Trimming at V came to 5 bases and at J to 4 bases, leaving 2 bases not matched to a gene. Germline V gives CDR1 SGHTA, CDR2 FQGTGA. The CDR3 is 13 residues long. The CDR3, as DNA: TGTGCCAGCAGCCGGGGACAGAATCAGCCCCAGCATTTT. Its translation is CASSRGQNQPQHF.

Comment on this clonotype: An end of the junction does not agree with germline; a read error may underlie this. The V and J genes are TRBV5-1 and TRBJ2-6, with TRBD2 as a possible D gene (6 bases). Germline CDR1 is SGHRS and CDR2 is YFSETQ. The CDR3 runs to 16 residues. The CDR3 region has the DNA TGCACCAGCAGGCGGGACGCCGGCTCCGGGGCCAACGTCCTGACTTTC. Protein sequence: CTSRRDAGSGANVLTF.

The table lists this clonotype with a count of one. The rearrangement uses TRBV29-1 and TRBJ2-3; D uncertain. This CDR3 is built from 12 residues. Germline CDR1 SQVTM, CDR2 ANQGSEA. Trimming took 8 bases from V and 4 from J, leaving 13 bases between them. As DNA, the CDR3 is TGCAGCACGCTAACAGAGTCAGATACGCAGTATTTT. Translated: CSTLTESDTQYF.

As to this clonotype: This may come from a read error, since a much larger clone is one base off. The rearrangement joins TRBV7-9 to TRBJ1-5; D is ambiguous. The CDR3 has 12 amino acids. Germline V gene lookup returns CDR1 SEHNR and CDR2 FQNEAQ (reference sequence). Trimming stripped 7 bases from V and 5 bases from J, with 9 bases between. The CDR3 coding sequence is TGTGCCAGCAACTCCGCGGATCAGCCCCAGCATTTT. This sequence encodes CASNSADQPQHF.

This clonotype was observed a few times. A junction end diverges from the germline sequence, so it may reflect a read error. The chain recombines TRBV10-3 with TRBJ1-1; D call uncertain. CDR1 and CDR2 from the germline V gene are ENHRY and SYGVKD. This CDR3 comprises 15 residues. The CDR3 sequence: CAISKSSTENTEAFF. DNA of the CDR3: TGTGCCATCAGTAAGTCGTCCACGGAGAACACTGAAGCTTTCTTT.

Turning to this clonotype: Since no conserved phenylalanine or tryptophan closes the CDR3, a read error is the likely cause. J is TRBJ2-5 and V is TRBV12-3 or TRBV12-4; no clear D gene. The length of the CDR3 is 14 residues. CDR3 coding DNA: TGCGCCAGCAGTCCCTACAAGGCCGAAGAGACCCAGTACTAC. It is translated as CASSPYKAEETQYY.

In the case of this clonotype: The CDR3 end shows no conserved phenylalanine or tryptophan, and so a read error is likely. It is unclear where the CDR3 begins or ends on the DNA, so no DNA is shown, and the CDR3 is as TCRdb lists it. CDR3 protein: CASSSGTGKAELYL. This rearrangement joins TRBV11-3 to TRBJ2-7; TRBD1 is the table's D call, not checked against the DNA. The CDR3 region is 14 residues in length, termini included. Germline assignment: CDR1 SGHNT and CDR2 YENEEA.

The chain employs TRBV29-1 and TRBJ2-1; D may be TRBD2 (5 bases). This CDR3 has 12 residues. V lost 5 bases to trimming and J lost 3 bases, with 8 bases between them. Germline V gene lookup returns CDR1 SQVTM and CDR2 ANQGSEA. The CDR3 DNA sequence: TGCAGCGTTCGGGCGGGCTACAATGAGCAGTTCTTC. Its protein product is CSVRAGYNEQFF.

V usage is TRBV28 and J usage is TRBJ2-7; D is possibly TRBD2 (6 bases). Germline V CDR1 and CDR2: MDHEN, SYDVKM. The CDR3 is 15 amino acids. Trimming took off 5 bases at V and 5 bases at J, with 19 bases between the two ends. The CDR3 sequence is CASSRRRERRDEQYF. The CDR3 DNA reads TGTGCCAGCAGTCGTCGACGGGAGCGGAGAGACGAGCAGTACTTC.

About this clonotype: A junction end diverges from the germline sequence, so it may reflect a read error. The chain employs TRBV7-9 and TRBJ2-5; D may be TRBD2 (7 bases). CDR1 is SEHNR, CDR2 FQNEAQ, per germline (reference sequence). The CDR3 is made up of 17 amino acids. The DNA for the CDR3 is TGTGCTAGCAGCCCCCCGGGGGGACAACTAGCGATAAAGACCCAGTACTTC. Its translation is CASSPPGGQLAIKTQYF.